A selection of T cell receptor beta chains follows, all from one sample in a study of Ad26.COV2.S vaccination and SARS-CoV-2 variants. The method was immunoSEQ multiplex PCR; TCRdb's version includes in-frame clones alone and lacks a portion of them. The table lists around 240,000 clones, approximately 87% of them singletons. The sample consisted of peripheral blood, taken in a trial of Ad26.COV2.S vaccine versus placebo. Source of these receptors: a person between 18 and 65 years old who received the Ad26.COV2.S COVID-19 vaccine or a placebo. Both conserved end residues are part of each CDR3. Fields, in order: V gene, J gene, CDR3 protein.

V gene: TRBV2; J gene: TRBJ2-3; CDR3 protein: CASSLGGRSTDTQYF
V gene: TRBV6-5; J gene: TRBJ2-2; CDR3 protein: CAGRPGGYTGELFF
V gene: TRBV19; J gene: TRBJ1-5; CDR3 protein: CASSIRQTSNQPQHF
V gene: TRBV18; J gene: TRBJ2-7; CDR3 protein: CASSEGDRSYEQYF
V gene: TRBV28; J gene: TRBJ1-2; CDR3 protein: CASSFPPGGRATGYTF
V gene: TRBV29-1; J gene: TRBJ2-1; CDR3 protein: CSALRTSGRVIYNEQFF
V gene: TRBV6-5; J gene: TRBJ1-1; CDR3 protein: CASSYNRDPWDTEAFF
V gene: TRBV5-1; J gene: TRBJ2-5; CDR3 protein: CASSPPRGGQETQYF
V gene: TRBV4-3; J gene: TRBJ2-2; CDR3 protein: CASSQAERDEGTGELFF
V gene: TRBV7-2; J gene: TRBJ1-4; CDR3 protein: CASSSYEAATNEKLFF
V gene: TRBV5-1; J gene: TRBJ1-3; CDR3 protein: CASSVAVGKLSGNTIYF
V gene: TRBV29-1; J gene: TRBJ2-3; CDR3 protein: CSVDAGLTDTQYF
V gene: TRBV3-1/TRBV3-2; J gene: TRBJ2-1; CDR3 protein: CASSQSGGSYNEQFF
V gene: TRBV28; J gene: TRBJ2-3; CDR3 protein: CASSAFPRLAGATGTQYF
V gene: TRBV5-1; J gene: TRBJ2-7; CDR3 protein: CASSGGQRGYEQYF
V gene: TRBV9; J gene: TRBJ2-1; CDR3 protein: CASSVEPGGGNEQFF
V gene: TRBV7-2; J gene: TRBJ2-5; CDR3 protein: CASSIPGRQETQYF
V gene: TRBV15; J gene: TRBJ2-7; CDR3 protein: CATSRDGYEQYF
V gene: TRBV10-3; J gene: TRBJ2-5; CDR3 protein: CAISDKRAGETQYF
V gene: TRBV10-3; J gene: TRBJ1-1; CDR3 protein: CAISEWGAEKAEAFF
V gene: TRBV7-3; J gene: TRBJ1-1; CDR3 protein: CASSSQTGEFGTEAFF
V gene: TRBV6-1; J gene: TRBJ1-5; CDR3 protein: CASSVTPGQGRLRPQHF
V gene: TRBV4-3; J gene: TRBJ1-2; CDR3 protein: CASSQDVRGNYGYTF
V gene: TRBV27; J gene: TRBJ1-1; CDR3 protein: CASRDRNPFYTEAFF
V gene: TRBV28; J gene: TRBJ2-7; CDR3 protein: CASSSPGEQYF
V gene: TRBV6-5; J gene: TRBJ1-6; CDR3 protein: CASMGRVGNSPLHF
V gene: TRBV18; J gene: TRBJ1-4; CDR3 protein: CASSPLTATNEKLFF
V gene: TRBV15; J gene: TRBJ2-7; CDR3 protein: CATSRKGSGEQYF
V gene: TRBV5-1; J gene: TRBJ1-4; CDR3 protein: CASSSNLQGGNEKLFF
V gene: TRBV6-5; J gene: TRBJ1-2; CDR3 protein: CASSPFGRGNYGYTF
V gene: TRBV11-2; J gene: TRBJ2-7; CDR3 protein: CASSPLRDADYEQYF
V gene: TRBV6-6; J gene: TRBJ2-2; CDR3 protein: CASRPGGVVTGELFF
V gene: TRBV11-1; J gene: TRBJ2-7; CDR3 protein: CASSFGGPGQDEQYF
V gene: TRBV2; J gene: TRBJ1-2; CDR3 protein: CASSVVTGGGGYTF
V gene: TRBV25-1; J gene: TRBJ1-1; CDR3 protein: CASSEGGTEAFF
V gene: TRBV9; J gene: TRBJ1-6; CDR3 protein: CASSVGPSSTYNSPLHF
V gene: TRBV5-1; J gene: TRBJ2-5; CDR3 protein: CASSLGGREWETQYF
V gene: TRBV5-1; J gene: TRBJ2-1; CDR3 protein: CASSLRALGSYNEQFF
V gene: TRBV28; J gene: TRBJ2-3; CDR3 protein: CASSLSGRGFTDTQYF